Sequencing of this T cell receptor beta chain was carried out in a study of CD8+CD57+ T cells in acquired aplastic anemia. Study in general: Sorted cells (CD4+ and CD8+) yielded DNA amounts that averaged roughly 3 ug.

CDR1 is MNHNS, CDR2 SASEGT, per germline. The V end was cut by 5 bases, the J end by 7 bases, with 21 bases between. This CDR3 contains 17 residues. The table lists this clonotype with a count of one. No antigen is known for it. CDR3 and TCR beta VDJ profiling relied on genomic DNA as the template. TCRdb ran MiXCR on the reads and lists one entry per CDR3 protein. This repertoire shows over 150,000 distinct CDR3 sequences, 55% to 65% found once; its top ten account for about two fifths. Whole-study results and caveats: Levels of CD8+ Simpson's diversity were not significantly distinct in patients versus controls.

Before being chosen for sequencing, patients had shown CD8+CD57+ cell expansion by flow cytometry. Diagnosis of severe acquired aplastic anemia applied to all patients. V and J are TRBV6-1 and TRBJ1-6; D may be TRBD1 (6 bases). Input material: sorted CD4+, CD8+, or CD8+CD57+ T cells (not recorded which) from PBMCs. This receptor was identified in a human donor with aplastic anemia. In DNA, the CDR3 is TGTGCCAGCAGTAGACGAAGCCTACCGGGGACAAATTCACCCCTCCACTTT. It is translated as CASSRRSLPGTNSPLHF.